This TCR beta chain was recorded in a study of neurological immune-mediated disorders (dated by TCRdb to between 2018 and 2020). Background on the whole study: Using UMI-based sequencing, the study compared peripheral blood TCR-beta repertoires from patients with HTLV-I-associated myelopathy (HAM/TSP), patients with multiple sclerosis, and healthy controls. Of the approximately 70 subjects in the cohort, some 15 were HAM/TSP patients, around 35 were multiple sclerosis patients, and approximately 20 were healthy controls. The approximately 100 TCR-beta libraries included longitudinal samples, technical triplicates and paired sorted CD4+ and CD8+ T-cell subsets alongside PBMC samples. Study-wide conclusions, independent of this receptor: TCR clonal expansion was greatest in HAM/TSP patients and smallest in MS patients, who ranked below even healthy controls. Across subjects, expanded clones never shared an identical CDR3 amino acid sequence, which suggests that the TCR-beta repertoires in every group were private.

This clonotype was detected many times. Its antigen remains undetermined. Per-base quality was not reported, and no clone a single base away is much larger than it. The germline V gene encodes CDR1 LGHDT and CDR2 YNNKEL (reference sequence). The CDR3 starts with the cysteine, ends with the phenylalanine, and has 13 residues. The DNA shown is the 39-base CDR3, in frame from base 1. V loses 1 base, J loses 6 bases, and the germline ends lie 8 bases apart. For the unsorted PBMC libraries, 2 million PBMCs were stored in RNAlater at -80 degrees C until RNA extraction and were used to generate the libraries. PBMCs were separated from peripheral blood using Ficoll-Hypaque density gradient centrifugation and then cryopreserved in liquid nitrogen. cDNA was synthesized by template-switch 5'RACE using a primer with a 10-nucleotide random unique molecular identifier that tagged each TCR transcript. Each sequencing run produced over 160 million TCR-beta sequences covering 15-18 subjects. Total RNA was extracted with the RNeasy kit. Using the KAPA Real-time Library Amplification kit, TCR-beta VDJ regions were amplified with primers for the TCR constant region and the 5'RACE anchor. A first PCR added sample indexes and Illumina adaptors, after which a second PCR increased the library yield. After purification with Ampure beads, the TCR product of roughly 650 bp was size-selected on a 2% E-gel SizeSelection system. Library quality was checked on a Bioanalyzer, concentration was measured with Qubit, and libraries were quantified with the Kapa Library Quantification kit before pooling. An Illumina HiSeq 2500 was used to sequence the libraries paired-end at 2 x 150 bp. To increase sequence diversity, roughly 24-32% phiX was spiked into each library pool. In the paper's pipeline: The UMI-based MiGEC pipeline processed quality-filtered reads and removed over 80% of raw TCR sequences during error correction. VDJ genes were aligned to IMGT germline references, and clonotypes were defined by unique CDR3 amino acid sequence plus V-J genes. Clonal expansion, Shannon diversity and CDR3 relatedness were evaluated with VDJtools (CalcPairwiseDistances, ClusterSamples), while phylogenetic trees were built in CLCbio workbench. Clones with at least 8 unique UMIs were defined as expanded, with this threshold being based on coefficient-of-variation modelling across technical triplicates. TCRdb trimmed the raw reads at Q25, called clones with MiXCR and kept productive beta chains. A single entry per CDR3 protein holds the most common genes and DNA from its merged rows. These V and J calls originate from TCRdb's pipeline instead of the authors' own analysis. For this sample there are approximately 23,000 distinct CDR3 sequences; about 9.4% appear just once. The biggest ten clones account for approximately 21% of the sample.

The clonotype comes from a woman aged 60-70 years with HTLV-1-associated myelopathy (HAM/TSP). Sequencing input: PBMCs. Recombination linked TRBV3-1 to TRBJ2-3; the D gene cannot be resolved reliably. The nucleotide sequence reads TGTGCCAGCAGCCAAGGCCCCACGGATACGCAGTATTTT. Its translation is CASSQGPTDTQYF.